This T cell receptor (beta chain) comes out of a study of blood T cell repertoires in COVID-19. Turning to the study itself: COVID-19 samples collected from the United States, Italy and Spain covered acute and convalescent phases. Nucleic acid was either cDNA or gDNA, and it came from T cells, B-cell-depleted T cells, or PBMCs.

Authors' methods: Amplified reference gene primers provided the basis for estimating nucleated cell counts. Sequenced by immunoSEQ multiplex PCR; TCRdb stores in-frame clones only, minus some. The V and J calls and clone size were taken over from that table, and D and trimming were inferred from the DNA. The repertoire has about 330,000 clones, about 84% of them found once; the top ten carry about 1.7%. The CDR3 is 14 residues long. The V and J ends lost 4 bases and 6 bases, in that order; junction bases with no gene match: 7. Germline CDR1 reads KGHDR; CDR2 reads SFDVKD. This clonotype was obtained from a woman aged 50 to 60 with acute or convalescent COVID-19. The rearrangement uses TRBV24-1 and TRBJ1-1; TRBD1 matches 7 bases. Material for sequencing was peripheral blood. The CDR3 loop is CATSESYRGAEAFF. The CDR3 coding sequence is TGTGCCACCAGTGAGAGCTACAGGGGAGCTGAAGCTTTCTTT.